These T cell receptor beta chains were read from a single sample in a study of T cells in narcolepsy. Generated by immunoSEQ multiplex PCR, the TCRdb table keeps only in-frame clones and is missing some. Of about 40,000 clones listed, about 87% were seen once; the top ten hold approximately 1.2%. The sequenced material came from CD45RA- memory CD4+ T cells from PBMCs. The receptors originated from a human donor with narcolepsy. Both conserved end residues are part of each CDR3. Each record gives: D gene, clone size, J gene, V gene, CDR3 DNA, CDR3 protein. D genes are given only for firm matches. The size field is filled for only some rows; it gives once, few, many or a size class.

>-|-|TRBJ2-7|TRBV6-5
TGTGCCAGCAGAGGCGGGACCACCTACGAGCAGTACTTC
CASRGGTTYEQYF
>-|-|TRBJ1-2|TRBV2
TGTGCCAGCAGTGTCAGGCTGGGGAACTATGGCTACACCTTC
CASSVRLGNYGYTF
>-|few|TRBJ2-7|TRBV21-1
TGTGCCAGCAGCAAAGAAAGGGAGGCCAACGAGCAGTACTTC
CASSKEREANEQYF
>TRBD2|-|TRBJ2-3|TRBV2
TGTGCCAGCAGTGAAGGACTAGCGGGGTATACGCAGTATTTT
CASSEGLAGYTQYF
>-|-|TRBJ1-4|TRBV20-1
TGCAGTGCCACGAGGGGGGTTCAACTGTTTTTT
CSATRGVQLFF
>-|-|TRBJ1-4|TRBV5-1
TGCGCCAGCAGCTCCGCCGGGCCTGCAACTAATGAAAAACTGTTTTTT
CASSSAGPATNEKLFF
>-|once|TRBJ2-3|TRBV2
TGTGCCAGCAGTGGCGGCGGAGGGGGGGTCACAGATACGCAGTATTTT
CASSGGGGGVTDTQYF
>-|-|TRBJ2-7|TRBV29-1
TGCAGCGTTAGGACAGCCTACGAGCAGTACTTC
CSVRTAYEQYF
>TRBD1|-|TRBJ1-5|TRBV7-8
TGTGCCAGCAGTCTAGGTTCGCAGGGGGGTCAGCCCCAGCATTTT
CASSLGSQGGQPQHF
>-|-|TRBJ2-7|TRBV30
TGTGCCTGGAGTCGAACAGCCTACGAGCAGTACTTC
CAWSRTAYEQYF
>TRBD1|-|TRBJ1-4|TRBV6-1
TGTGCCAGCAGTCCTCGAGACAGGGGTGAAAAACTGTTTTTT
CASSPRDRGEKLFF
>-|-|TRBJ2-2|TRBV7-3
TGTGCCAGCAGCGAGAACACCGGGGAGCTGTTTTTT
CASSENTGELFF
>-|-|TRBJ1-4|TRBV7-9
TGTGCCAGCAGCTTGGGGGCTGAAGGGGAAAAACTGTTTTTT
CASSLGAEGEKLFF